This T cell receptor (beta chain) is drawn from a study of human T cells and chemical hapten exposure. Overall study: Small volume differences among pooled libraries mainly caused per-sample TCR yield variation.

Individual cDNA molecules received unique molecular identifiers in the library. Each CDR3 protein is one row after TCRdb ran MiXCR on the RACE reads. The sample shows 130,000 or so distinct CDR3 sequences, roughly 9% of them seen only once. This clonotype has a count of ten or more. Antigen specificity is unknown. Study conclusions and caveats: The number of TCRs above 1 in 1000 frequency did not change after DPC sensitization.

V lost 3 bases to trimming and J lost 7 bases; unmatched junction nucleotides: 5. The CDR3 length is 13 residues. Germline V CDR1 and CDR2: MGHRA, YSYEKL. Stated time point: healthy volunteer bleed at 2 weeks. Sequencing started from total RNA isolated from unfractionated whole blood. The chain links TRBV4-1 to TRBJ1-2; 7 bases line up with TRBD1. The sequenced sample consisted of whole blood. The origin of this receptor is a male donor in good health. Some clones in this sample may be carry-over from other donors' samples. The CDR3 coding sequence is TGCGCCAGCAGCCAGGAGGGACAGTTTGGCTACACCTTC. It codes for CASSQEGQFGYTF.